This T cell receptor beta chain was observed in a study of brain T cells in children with intractable seizures. The study, taken as a whole, reports: Pre- and post-surgery blood differed in depth, so pre-surgery absences may be undersampling.

Surgery cases with the highest brain T cell transcript signatures were chosen for sequencing. Concerning this clone: Its antigen remains unknown.

Using immunoSEQ multiplex PCR, the repertoire was profiled, and TCRdb retains in-frame clones only, with some absent. The table includes fewer than 85,000 clones, under 95% detected once. The junction had 9 bases not matched to a gene; V was cut back by 10 bases and J by 0 bases. The CDR3 loop spans 15 amino acids. Germline V CDR1 and CDR2: ENHRY, SYGVKD. The TCR comes from a boy under two years old with tuberous sclerosis and intractable seizures. The chain couples TRBV10-3 to TRBJ2-1; TRBD2 agrees at 7 bases. The sample consisted of peripheral blood, taken at surgery. The CDR3 DNA sequence: TGTGCCACCCGATCGCGGGGGAGCTCCTACAATGAGCAGTTCTTC. Translated: CATRSRGSSYNEQFF.